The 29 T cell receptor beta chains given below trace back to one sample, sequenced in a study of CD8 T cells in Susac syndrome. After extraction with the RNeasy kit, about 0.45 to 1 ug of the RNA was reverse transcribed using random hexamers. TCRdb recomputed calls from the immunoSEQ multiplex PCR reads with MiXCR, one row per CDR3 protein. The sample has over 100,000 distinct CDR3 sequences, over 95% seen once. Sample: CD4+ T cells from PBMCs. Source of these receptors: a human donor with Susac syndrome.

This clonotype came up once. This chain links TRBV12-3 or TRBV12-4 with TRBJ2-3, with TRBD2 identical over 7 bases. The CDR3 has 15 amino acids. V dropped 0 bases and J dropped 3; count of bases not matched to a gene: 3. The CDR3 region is CASSLAGGLTDTQYF. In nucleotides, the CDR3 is TGTGCCAGCAGTTTAGCGGGAGGGCTGACAGATACGCAGTATTTT.

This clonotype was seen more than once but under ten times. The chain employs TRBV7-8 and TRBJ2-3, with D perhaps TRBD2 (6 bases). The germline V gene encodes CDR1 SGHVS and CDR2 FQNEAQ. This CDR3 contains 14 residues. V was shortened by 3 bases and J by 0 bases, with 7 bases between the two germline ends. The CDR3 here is CASSLSGSTDTQYF. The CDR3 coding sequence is TGTGCCAGCAGCTTGAGCGGGAGCACAGATACGCAGTATTTT.

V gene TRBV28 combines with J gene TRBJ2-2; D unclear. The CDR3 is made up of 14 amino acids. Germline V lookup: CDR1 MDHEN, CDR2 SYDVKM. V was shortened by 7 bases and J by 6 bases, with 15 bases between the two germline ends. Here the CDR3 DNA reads TGTGCCAGCAAACCCCGCACGGTATCCGGGGAGCTGTTTTTT. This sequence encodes CASKPRTVSGELFF.

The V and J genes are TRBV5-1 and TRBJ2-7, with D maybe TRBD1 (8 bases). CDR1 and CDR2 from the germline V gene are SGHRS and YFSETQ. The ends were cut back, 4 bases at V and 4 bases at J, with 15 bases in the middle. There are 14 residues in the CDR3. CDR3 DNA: TGCGCCAGCAGCGGGGGGGGACAGGCGTACGAGCAGTACTTC. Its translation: CASSGGGQAYEQYF.

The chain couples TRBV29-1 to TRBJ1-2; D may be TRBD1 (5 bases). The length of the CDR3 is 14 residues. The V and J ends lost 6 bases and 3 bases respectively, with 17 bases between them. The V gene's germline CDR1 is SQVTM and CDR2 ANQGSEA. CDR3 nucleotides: TGCAGCGTCCAAGGGCGGGGCACAGACTATGGCTACACCTTC. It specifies CSVQGRGTDYGYTF. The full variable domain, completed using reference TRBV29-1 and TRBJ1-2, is SAVISQKPSRDICQRGTSLTIQCQVDSQVTMMFWYRQQPGQSLTLIATANQGSEATYESGFVIDKFPISRPNLTFSTLTVSNMSPEDSSIYLCSVQGRGTDYGYTFGSGTRLTVV.

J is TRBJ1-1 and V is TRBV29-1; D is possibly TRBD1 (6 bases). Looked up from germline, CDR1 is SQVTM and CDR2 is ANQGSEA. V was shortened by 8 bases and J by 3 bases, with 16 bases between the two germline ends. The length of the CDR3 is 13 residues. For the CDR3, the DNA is TGCAGCCTAACGGGGGCGCGCGACACTGAAGCTTTCTTT. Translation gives CSLTGARDTEAFF.

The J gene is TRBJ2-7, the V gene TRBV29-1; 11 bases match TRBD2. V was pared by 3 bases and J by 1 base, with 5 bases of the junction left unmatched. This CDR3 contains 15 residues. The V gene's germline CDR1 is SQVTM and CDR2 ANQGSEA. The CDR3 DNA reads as TGCAGCGTTGAGGGGACTAGCGGAGATTCCTACGAGCAGTACTTC. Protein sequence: CSVEGTSGDSYEQYF.

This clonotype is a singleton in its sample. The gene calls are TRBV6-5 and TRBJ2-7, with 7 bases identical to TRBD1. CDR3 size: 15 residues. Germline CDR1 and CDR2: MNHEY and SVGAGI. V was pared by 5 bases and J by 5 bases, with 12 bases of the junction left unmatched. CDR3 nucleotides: TGTGCCAGCAGTAGGGAAGGGACAGCCGCCAACGAGCAGTACTTC. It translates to CASSREGTAANEQYF.

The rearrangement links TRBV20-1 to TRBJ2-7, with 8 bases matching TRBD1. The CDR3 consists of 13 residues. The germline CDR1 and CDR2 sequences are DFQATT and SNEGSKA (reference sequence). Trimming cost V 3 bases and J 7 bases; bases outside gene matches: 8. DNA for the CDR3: TGCAGTGCTAGTTCCGGGACAGGTCGGGAGCAGTACTTC. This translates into CSASSGTGREQYF.

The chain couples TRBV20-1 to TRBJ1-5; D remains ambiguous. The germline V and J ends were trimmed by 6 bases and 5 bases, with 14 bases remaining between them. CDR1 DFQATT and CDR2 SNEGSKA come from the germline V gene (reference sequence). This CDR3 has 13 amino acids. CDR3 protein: CSAAGEGYQPQHF. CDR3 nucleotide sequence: TGCAGTGCAGCCGGAGAGGGCTATCAGCCCCAGCATTTT.

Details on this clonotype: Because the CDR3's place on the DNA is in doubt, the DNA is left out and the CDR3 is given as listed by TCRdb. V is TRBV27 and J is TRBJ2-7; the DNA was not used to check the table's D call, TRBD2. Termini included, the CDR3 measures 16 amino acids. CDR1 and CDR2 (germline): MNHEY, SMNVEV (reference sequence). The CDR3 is CASSSSTSGRTYEQYF.

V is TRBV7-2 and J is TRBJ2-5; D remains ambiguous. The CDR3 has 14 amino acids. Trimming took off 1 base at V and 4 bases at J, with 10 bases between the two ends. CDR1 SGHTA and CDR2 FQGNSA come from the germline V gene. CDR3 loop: CASSLGVVRETQYF. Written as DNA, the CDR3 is TGTGCCAGCAGCTTAGGAGTTGTTAGAGAGACCCAGTACTTC.

CDR3 loop: CASSLGAANYGYTF. In DNA, the CDR3 is TGTGCCAGCAGCTTGGGGGCGGCTAACTATGGCTACACCTTC. V gene TRBV5-4 combines with J gene TRBJ1-2, with unresolved D. The CDR3 has 14 residues. CDR1 is SGHNT and CDR2 is YYREEE in the germline V gene (reference sequence). Trimming removed 0 bases from V and 0 bases from J, with 6 bases in between.

The CDR3 DNA is TGTGCCAGCAGTTTCCGGACGGCGTACCAAGAGACCCAGTACTTC. Translated: CASSFRTAYQETQYF. The genes are TRBV12-3 or TRBV12-4 and TRBJ2-5; D gene uncertain. The CDR3 covers 15 residues. Trimming pared 3 bases from V and 0 bases from J, leaving 11 bases between.

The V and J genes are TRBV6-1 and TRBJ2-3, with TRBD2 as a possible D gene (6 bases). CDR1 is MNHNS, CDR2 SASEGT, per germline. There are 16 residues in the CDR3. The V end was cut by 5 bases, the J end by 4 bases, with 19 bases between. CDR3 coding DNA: TGTGCCAGCAGTCGAGGCTATGTCTCGGGGGCAGATACGCAGTATTTT. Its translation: CASSRGYVSGADTQYF.

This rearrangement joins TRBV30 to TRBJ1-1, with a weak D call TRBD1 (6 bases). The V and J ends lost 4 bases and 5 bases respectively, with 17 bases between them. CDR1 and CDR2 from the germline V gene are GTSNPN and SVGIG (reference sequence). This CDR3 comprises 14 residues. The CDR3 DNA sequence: TGTGCCTGGAAACCGGGGGGCGGTGGGACTGAAGCTTTCTTT. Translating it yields CAWKPGGGGTEAFF.

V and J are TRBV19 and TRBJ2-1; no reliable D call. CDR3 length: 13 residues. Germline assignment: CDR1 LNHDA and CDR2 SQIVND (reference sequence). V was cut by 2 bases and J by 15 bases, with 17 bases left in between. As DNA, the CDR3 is TGTGCCAGTAGTATAAGTTTGGTCGGAGACATGTTCTTC. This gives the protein CASSISLVGDMFF.

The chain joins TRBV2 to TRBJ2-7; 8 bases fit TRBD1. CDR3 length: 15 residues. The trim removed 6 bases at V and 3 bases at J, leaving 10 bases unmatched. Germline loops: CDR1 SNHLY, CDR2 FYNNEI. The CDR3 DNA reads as TGTGCCAGCAGCGCTACCGGGACAGGAGACTACGAGCAGTACTTC. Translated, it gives CASSATGTGDYEQYF.

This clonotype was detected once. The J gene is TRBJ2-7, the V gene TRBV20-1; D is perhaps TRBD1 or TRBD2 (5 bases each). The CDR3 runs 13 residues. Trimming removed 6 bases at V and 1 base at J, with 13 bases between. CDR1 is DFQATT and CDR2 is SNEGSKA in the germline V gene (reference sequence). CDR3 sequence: CSAGRGSSYEQYF. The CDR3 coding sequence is TGCAGTGCCGGCCGGGGCTCTTCCTACGAGCAGTACTTC.

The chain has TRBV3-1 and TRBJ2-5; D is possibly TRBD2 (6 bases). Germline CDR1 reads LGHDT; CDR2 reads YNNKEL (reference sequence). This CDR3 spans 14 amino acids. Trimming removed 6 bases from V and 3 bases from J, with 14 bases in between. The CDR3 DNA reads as TGTGCCAGCAGTCTGATCGGGGGAAAAGAGACCCAGTACTTC. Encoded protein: CASSLIGGKETQYF.

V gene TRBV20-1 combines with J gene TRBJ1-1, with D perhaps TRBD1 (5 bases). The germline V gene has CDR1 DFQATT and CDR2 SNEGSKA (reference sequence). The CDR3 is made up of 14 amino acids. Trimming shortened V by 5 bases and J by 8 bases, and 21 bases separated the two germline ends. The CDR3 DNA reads TGCAGTGCTCTCACTTCCGGGACCCTCGGCGAAGCTTTCTTT. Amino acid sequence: CSALTSGTLGEAFF.

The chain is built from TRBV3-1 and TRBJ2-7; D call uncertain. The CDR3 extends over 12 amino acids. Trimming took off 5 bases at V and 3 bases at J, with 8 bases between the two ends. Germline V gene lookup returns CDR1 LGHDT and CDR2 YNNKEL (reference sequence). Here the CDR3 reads CASSYKSYEQYF. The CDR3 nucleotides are TGTGCCAGCAGCTACAAGAGCTACGAGCAGTACTTC.

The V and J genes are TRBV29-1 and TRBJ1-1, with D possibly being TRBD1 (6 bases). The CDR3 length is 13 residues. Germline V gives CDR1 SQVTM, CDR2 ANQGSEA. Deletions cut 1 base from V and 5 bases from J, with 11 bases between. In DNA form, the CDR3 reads TGCAGCGTTGAAGTGGGAGGGGGGACTGAAGCTTTCTTT. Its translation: CSVEVGGGTEAFF.

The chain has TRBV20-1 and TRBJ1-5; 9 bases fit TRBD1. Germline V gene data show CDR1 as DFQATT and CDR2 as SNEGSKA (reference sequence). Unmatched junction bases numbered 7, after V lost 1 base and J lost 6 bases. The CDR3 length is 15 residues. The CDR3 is CSARAGTGLFQPQHF. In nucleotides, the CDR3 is TGCAGTGCTAGAGCCGGGACAGGGCTCTTTCAGCCCCAGCATTTT.

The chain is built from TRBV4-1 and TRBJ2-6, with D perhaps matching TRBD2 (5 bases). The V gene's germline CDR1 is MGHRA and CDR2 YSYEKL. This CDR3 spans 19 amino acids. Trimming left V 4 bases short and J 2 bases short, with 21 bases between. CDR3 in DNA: TGCGCCAGCAGCCCGTCCGGACTGTTGGTTGTACCTGGGGCCAACGTCCTGACTTTC. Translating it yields CASSPSGLLVVPGANVLTF.

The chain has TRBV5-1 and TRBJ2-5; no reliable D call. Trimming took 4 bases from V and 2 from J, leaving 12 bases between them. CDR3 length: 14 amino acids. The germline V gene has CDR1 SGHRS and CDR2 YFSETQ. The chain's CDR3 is CASSEDGLQETQYF. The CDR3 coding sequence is TGCGCCAGCAGCGAGGACGGGTTACAAGAGACCCAGTACTTC. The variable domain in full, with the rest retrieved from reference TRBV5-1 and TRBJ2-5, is KAGVTQTPRYLIKTRGQQVTLSCSPISGHRSVSWYQQTPGQGLQFLFEYFSETQRNKGNFPGRFSGRQFSNSRSEMNVSTLELGDSALYLCASSEDGLQETQYFGPGTRLLVL.

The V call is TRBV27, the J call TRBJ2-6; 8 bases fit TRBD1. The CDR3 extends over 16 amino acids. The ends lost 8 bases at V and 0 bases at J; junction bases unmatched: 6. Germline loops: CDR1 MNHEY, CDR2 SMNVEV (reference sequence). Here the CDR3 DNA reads TGTGCCAGCTCCCGGACAGGGCTCTCTGGGGCCAACGTCCTGACTTTC. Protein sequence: CASSRTGLSGANVLTF.

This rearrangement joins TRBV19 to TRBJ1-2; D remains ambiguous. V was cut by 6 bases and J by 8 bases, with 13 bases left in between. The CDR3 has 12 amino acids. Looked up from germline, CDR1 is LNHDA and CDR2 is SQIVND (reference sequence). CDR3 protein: CASRDGPTGYTF. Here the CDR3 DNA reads TGTGCCAGTAGAGACGGGCCGACCGGCTACACCTTC.

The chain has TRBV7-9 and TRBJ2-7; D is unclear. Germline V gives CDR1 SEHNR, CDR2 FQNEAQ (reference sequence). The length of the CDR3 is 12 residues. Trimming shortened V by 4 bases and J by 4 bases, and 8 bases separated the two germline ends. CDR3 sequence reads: CASSSKPYEQYF. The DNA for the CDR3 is TGTGCCAGCAGCTCAAAACCGTACGAGCAGTACTTC.